One sample yielded the 27 T cell receptor beta chains listed below, sequenced in a study of blood T cell repertoires in COVID-19. This table comes from immunoSEQ multiplex PCR, and its TCRdb copy is limited to in-frame clones, with some not included. The sample includes about 87,000 clones, roughly 88% of them seen just once. Sequences were obtained from peripheral blood. These receptors all stem from a woman aged 80 or over with COVID-19, enrolled during active disease.

The chain carries TRBV7-9 and TRBJ2-7; possibly TRBD2 for D (7 bases). This CDR3 has 12 amino acids. V lost 7 bases to trimming and J lost 12 bases, with 19 bases between them. Germline V CDR1 and CDR2: SEHNR, FQNEAQ (reference sequence). The CDR3 sequence: CASTQGGGLTYF. DNA for the CDR3: TGTGCCAGCACCCAAGGGGGGGGCCTCACGTACTTC.

Only one count was recorded for this clone. This rearrangement joins TRBV5-6 to TRBJ2-5, with 12 bases fitting TRBD1. V gave up 3 bases and J gave up 5 bases; unmatched junction bases: 8. CDR1 is SGHDT, CDR2 YYEEEE, per germline. This CDR3 contains 16 residues. The CDR3 spells CASSSPGTGGIETQYF. As DNA, the CDR3 is TGTGCCAGCAGCTCCCCCGGGACAGGGGGCATTGAGACCCAGTACTTC.

The chain carries TRBV19 and TRBJ1-1, with TRBD1 as a possible D gene (5 bases). The CDR3 totals 15 residues. Germline CDR1 and CDR2: LNHDA and SQIVND (reference sequence). The V gene lost 1 base and the J gene lost 3 bases, with 12 bases spanning the gap. The CDR3 spells CASSIVGEGYTEAFF. In nucleotides, the CDR3 is TGTGCCAGTAGTATAGTTGGGGAGGGGTACACTGAAGCTTTCTTT.

This clone was picked up a small number of times. The chain combines TRBV5-1 with TRBJ2-5; 10 bases map to TRBD1. The trim removed 3 bases at V and 5 bases at J, leaving 4 bases unmatched. The V gene's germline CDR1 is SGHRS and CDR2 YFSETQ. The CDR3 sequence is 14 residues long. The CDR3 DNA follows: TGCGCCAGCAGCTCGACAGGGGGCAGTGAGACCCAGTACTTC. It encodes CASSSTGGSETQYF.

This clone was detected only once. This chain joins TRBV5-6 and TRBJ2-1; no clear D gene. The CDR3 loop spans 11 amino acids. V lost 3 bases to trimming and J lost 5 bases, with 3 bases between them. From germline, CDR1 is SGHDT and CDR2 YYEEEE. The CDR3 reads CASSSNNEQFF. The CDR3 DNA reads as TGTGCCAGCAGCTCTAACAATGAGCAGTTCTTC.

The V gene is TRBV11-2, the J gene TRBJ2-1; 9 bases line up with TRBD1. Germline trimming cut 5 bases from V and 4 bases from J; bases unmatched to any gene: 6. Germline V gene sequence: CDR1 SGHAT, CDR2 FQNNGV. The CDR3 contains 15 residues. CDR3 in DNA: TGTGCCAGCAGCCCCCGGACAGGGGCTTACAATGAGCAGTTCTTC. As protein: CASSPRTGAYNEQFF.

The CDR3 bases are TGTGCCAGTAGTAGCCTAGCGGGAAACTACGAGCAGTACTTC. The encoded protein is CASSSLAGNYEQYF. The chain joins TRBV19 to TRBJ2-7; 9 bases match TRBD2. The CDR3 spans 14 residues. The V gene's germline CDR1 is LNHDA and CDR2 SQIVND (reference sequence). The junction had 4 bases not matched to a gene; V was cut back by 4 bases and J by 3 bases. The full variable domain, in which reference TRBV19 and TRBJ2-7 provide the parts outside the CDR3, is DGGITQSPKYLFRKEGQNVTLSCEQNLNHDAMYWYRQDPGQGLRLIYYSQIVNDFQKGDIAEGYSVSREKKESFPLTVTSAQKNPTAFYLCASSSLAGNYEQYFGPGTRLTVT.

The chain joins TRBV9 to TRBJ1-2, with TRBD1 identical over 10 bases. The CDR3 sequence is 15 residues long. Germline CDR1 is SGDLS and CDR2 is YYNGEE. V trimming: 2 bases; J trimming: 3 bases; junction bases outside the gene matches: 4. CDR3 amino acids: CASSVGQGGYYGYTF. In DNA form, the CDR3 reads TGTGCCAGCAGCGTTGGACAGGGGGGGTACTATGGCTACACCTTC.

V usage is TRBV29-1 and J usage is TRBJ1-1; D might be TRBD1 (5 bases). The V end was cut by 3 bases, the J end by 1 base, with 9 bases between. The germline gives CDR1 SQVTM, CDR2 ANQGSEA. CDR3 length: 13 residues. The CDR3 DNA follows: TGCAGCGTTGATTGGGGGGGGAACACTGAAGCTTTCTTT. Encoded protein: CSVDWGGNTEAFF.

The V and J genes are TRBV2 and TRBJ2-1; a possible D gene is TRBD1 (6 bases). The V end lost 4 bases, the J end lost 8 bases, and 18 bases lay between the germline ends. From germline, CDR1 is SNHLY and CDR2 FYNNEI. The CDR3 loop spans 15 amino acids. CDR3 residues: CASSGQAPGFDEQFF. The DNA of the CDR3 is TGTGCCAGCAGTGGACAGGCCCCCGGGTTCGATGAGCAGTTCTTC. The whole variable domain, filled in from reference TRBV2 and TRBJ2-1, reads EPEVTQTPSHQVTQMGQEVILRCVPISNHLYFYWYRQILGQKVEFLVSFYNNEISEKSEIFDDQFSVERPDGSNFTLKIRSTKLEDSAMYFCASSGQAPGFDEQFFGPGTRLTVL.

The table lists this clone with a few counts. The J gene is TRBJ2-7, the V gene TRBV2; D gene uncertain. Germline V lookup: CDR1 SNHLY, CDR2 FYNNEI. This CDR3 has 11 amino acids. Trimming removed 6 bases at V and 7 bases at J, with 10 bases between. This CDR3 is CASSPNREQYF. The CDR3 DNA follows: TGTGCCAGCAGCCCTAACAGAGAGCAGTACTTC.

J is TRBJ2-3 and V is TRBV10-3; 8 bases are shared with TRBD2. The CDR3 is made up of 13 amino acids. The germline CDR1 and CDR2 sequences are ENHRY and SYGVKD. With 10 bases clipped from V and 3 bases from J, the junction kept 6 bases outside the gene matches. DNA of the CDR3: TGTGCCACTCAAAGCGGGAGTACAGATACGCAGTATTTT. Protein: CATQSGSTDTQYF.

This rearrangement joins TRBV11-1 to TRBJ1-1; no reliable D call. The CDR3 loop spans 14 amino acids. V lost 1 base to trimming and J lost 1 base, with 7 bases between them. Germline CDR1 is SGHAT and CDR2 is FQDESV (reference sequence). The CDR3 spells CASSLVGGNTEAFF. The CDR3 region has the DNA TGTGCCAGCAGCTTAGTCGGAGGGAACACTGAAGCTTTCTTT. Full variable domain (remainder filled in from reference TRBV11-1 and TRBJ1-1): EAEVAQSPRYKITEKSQAVAFWCDPISGHATLYWYRQILGQGPELLVQFQDESVVDDSQLPKDRFSAERLKGVDSTLKIQPAELGDSAMYLCASSLVGGNTEAFFGQGTRLTVV.

The chain employs TRBV3-1 (or the pseudogene TRBV3-2) and TRBJ2-2, with 14 bases identical to TRBD2. Per the germline V gene, CDR1 is LGHDT and CDR2 is YNNKEL (reference sequence). The CDR3 is made up of 17 amino acids. V trimming: 3 bases; J trimming: 4 bases; junction bases outside the gene matches: 4. The CDR3: CASSHPGLAGATGELFF. Here the CDR3 DNA reads TGTGCCAGCAGCCACCCGGGACTAGCGGGAGCCACCGGGGAGCTGTTTTTT.

The chain carries TRBV7-6 and TRBJ2-7, with D hard to call. CDR1 is SGHVS, CDR2 FNYEAQ, per germline. Trimming stripped 4 bases from V and 3 bases from J, with 4 bases between. The CDR3 is made up of 11 amino acids. CDR3 coding DNA: TGTGCCAGCAGCTACAACTACGAGCAGTACTTC. Translation: CASSYNYEQYF.

V and J are TRBV3-1 (or the pseudogene TRBV3-2) and TRBJ2-2; D remains ambiguous. There are 13 residues in the CDR3. Looked up from germline, CDR1 is LGHDT and CDR2 is YNNKEL (reference sequence). The V and J ends lost 1 base and 8 bases respectively, with 8 bases between them. The DNA of the CDR3 is TGTGCCAGCAGCCAAGCCGTAGTGGGGGAGCTGTTTTTT. This codes for CASSQAVVGELFF.

The chain is built from TRBV18 and TRBJ1-1; D might be TRBD1 (5 bases). Germline CDR1 and CDR2: KGHSH and LQKENI. The CDR3 is 15 amino acids. V lost 1 base to trimming and J lost 0 bases, with 9 bases between them. CDR3 DNA sequence: TGTGCCAGCTCACCACACCAGGGTTTGAACACTGAAGCTTTCTTT. Amino acid sequence: CASSPHQGLNTEAFF.

The chain has TRBV28 and TRBJ2-3; D unresolved. This CDR3 region has 11 residues. V lost 8 bases to trimming and J lost 6 bases, with 9 bases between them. Per germline, CDR1 MDHEN and CDR2 SYDVKM. The CDR3 DNA is TGTGCCAGCTCAAAAGCGGATACGCAGTATTTT. It yields the protein CASSKADTQYF.

The CDR3 bases are TGCGCCAGCAGCCAAGATTGGGCCTTTGGGGAGGGCTCCTACAATGAGCAGTTCTTC. This gives the protein CASSQDWAFGEGSYNEQFF. The J gene is TRBJ2-1, the V gene TRBV4-1, with 7 bases lining up with TRBD2. Germline V CDR1 and CDR2: MGHRA, YSYEKL. The CDR3 sequence is 19 residues long. Losses at the gene ends were 0 bases for V and 0 bases for J; bases not matched to a gene: 11.

The chain is built from TRBV29-1 and TRBJ2-7, with D perhaps matching TRBD1 (5 bases). This CDR3 is built from 12 residues. Germline V lookup: CDR1 SQVTM, CDR2 ANQGSEA. V was shortened by 6 bases and J by 5 bases, with 14 bases between the two germline ends. CDR3 DNA sequence: TGCAGCGTGTCTGGCAGGGCCGACGAGCAGTACTTC. This sequence encodes CSVSGRADEQYF.

The V gene is TRBV28, the J gene TRBJ2-5; D is unclear. CDR1 is MDHEN and CDR2 is SYDVKM in the germline V gene. The V and J ends lost 7 bases and 0 bases respectively, with 6 bases between them. This CDR3 has 12 amino acids. CDR3 amino acids: CASTRYQETQYF. CDR3 DNA: TGTGCCAGCACCCGGTACCAAGAGACCCAGTACTTC.

As concerns this clone: The same CDR3 can be traced to other DNA sequences in this sample. The V call is TRBV28, the J call TRBJ2-1; D remains unclear. Germline V gene data show CDR1 as MDHEN and CDR2 as SYDVKM. This CDR3 comprises 12 residues. V was cut by 6 bases and J by 2 bases, with 5 bases left in between. The CDR3 nucleotides are TGTGCCAGCAGCCTTACCTACAATGAGCAGTTCTTC. This sequence encodes CASSLTYNEQFF.

This chain connects TRBV3-1 (or the pseudogene TRBV3-2) to TRBJ2-5; possibly TRBD2 for D (5 bases). With 4 bases removed from V and 3 bases from J, the gap between germline ends came to 12 bases. This CDR3 comprises 14 residues. Germline V CDR1 and CDR2: LGHDT, YNNKEL (reference sequence). Here the CDR3 reads CASSPNSREETQYF. CDR3 nucleotides: TGTGCCAGCAGCCCCAACTCGAGGGAAGAGACCCAGTACTTC.

V usage is TRBV24-1 and J usage is TRBJ2-3, with a weak D call TRBD1 (6 bases). CDR3 length equals 13 residues. Between the trimmed V and J ends, which lost 9 bases and 2 bases, there was a span of 11 bases. Germline loops: CDR1 KGHDR, CDR2 SFDVKD. DNA of the CDR3: TGTGCCACCTCATGGACAGACACAGATACGCAGTATTTT. Protein product: CATSWTDTDTQYF.

This clone has only a few counts. This rearrangement joins TRBV7-9 to TRBJ1-1; a possible D gene is TRBD1 (6 bases). The germline gives CDR1 SEHNR, CDR2 FQNEAQ (reference sequence). This CDR3 is built from 13 residues. V lost 3 bases to trimming and J lost 10 bases, with 15 bases between them. The CDR3 nucleotides are TGTGCCAGCAGCTTTCAAACAGGGTTAGGAGCTTTCTTT. Protein product: CASSFQTGLGAFF.

This chain connects TRBV3-1 (or the pseudogene TRBV3-2) to TRBJ1-1, with D possibly matching TRBD1 (5 bases). The CDR3 totals 13 residues. V was trimmed by 1 base and J by 6 bases, leaving 9 bases between them. Germline CDR1 is LGHDT and CDR2 is YNNKEL (reference sequence). Here the CDR3 reads CASSQGQGAEAFF. The CDR3 nucleotides are TGTGCCAGCAGCCAAGGTCAGGGCGCTGAAGCTTTCTTT.

V gene TRBV19 combines with J gene TRBJ1-5; 9 nucleotides align to TRBD1. Germline V gene sequence: CDR1 LNHDA, CDR2 SQIVND (reference sequence). The CDR3 runs 16 residues. V gave up 3 bases and J gave up 1 base; unmatched junction bases: 4. The CDR3 loop reads CASSISGTGSNQPQHF. CDR3 sequence (DNA): TGTGCCAGTAGTATCTCCGGGACAGGGAGCAATCAGCCCCAGCATTTT.